This TCR beta chain was retrieved from a study of beta chain features in type 1 diabetes. Study-wide background: Cell yields, gender and age were similar in healthy donors and patients.

Expressed TCRB transcripts were sequenced because the isolated RNA had all been reverse transcribed beforehand. Average reads for naive, central memory and regulatory T cell samples were several million. This table comes from immunoSEQ multiplex PCR, and its TCRdb copy is limited to in-frame clones, with some not included. The sample includes hundreds of thousands of clones, 13% of them seen just once. All of the sorted populations showed purity greater than 95%. Study findings and constraints: There was no resolution here of whether HLA type influences TCRB rearrangement. Type 1 diabetes patients had TCRB CDR3s that were shorter (moderately but significantly so) in all four CD4+ subsets.

The germline gives CDR1 MNHEY, CDR2 SMNVEV (reference sequence). The CDR3 is 15 amino acids. J was trimmed by 4 bases and V by 5 bases; bases with no gene match: 9. Remarks on this clone: The antigen is undetermined.

The V gene is TRBV27, the J gene TRBJ2-3; 7 nucleotides match TRBD1. The sequence derives from a man aged 18 to 30 with type 1 diabetes. The sample taken for sequencing was naive CD4+ T cells from blood. The CDR3 protein is CASSMRTGGPDTQYF. CDR3 bases: TGTGCCAGCAGTATGAGGACAGGAGGCCCAGATACGCAGTATTTT.